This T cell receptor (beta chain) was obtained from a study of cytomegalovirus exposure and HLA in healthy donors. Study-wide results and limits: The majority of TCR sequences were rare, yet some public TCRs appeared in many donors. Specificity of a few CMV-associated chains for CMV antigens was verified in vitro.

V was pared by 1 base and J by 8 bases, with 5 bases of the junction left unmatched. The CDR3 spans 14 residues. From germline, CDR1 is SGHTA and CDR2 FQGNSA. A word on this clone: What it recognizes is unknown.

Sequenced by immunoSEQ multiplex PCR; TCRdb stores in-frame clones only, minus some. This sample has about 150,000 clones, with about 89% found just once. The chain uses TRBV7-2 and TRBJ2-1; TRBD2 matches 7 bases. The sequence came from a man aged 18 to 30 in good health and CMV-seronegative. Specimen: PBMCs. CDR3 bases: TGTGCCAGCAGCTTAGGCGGGAGTACATATGAGCAGTTCTTC. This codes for CASSLGGSTYEQFF.